Sequencing of this TCR beta chain was carried out in a study of early T cells in non-severe SARS-CoV-2 infection. General study findings and limits: VDJdb-based annotation leaned toward anti-spike CD8 responses and missed private and CD4 specificities.

TCRdb redid the calling of the 5' RACE reads with MiXCR, one entry per CDR3 protein. The repertoire holds about 48,000 distinct CDR3 sequences, with approximately 13% as singletons. Germline CDR1 reads SGHTA; CDR2 reads FQGTGA. V shed 5 bases, J shed 1 base, and the junction held 4 bases outside the gene matches. This CDR3 has 15 amino acids. This clonotype was picked up a small number of times. Its specificity is unknown. This sequence originates from an adult who was a healthcare worker with PCR-confirmed SARS-CoV-2 infection or an uninfected control (not recorded which). The material sequenced was whole blood. The chain carries TRBV7-3 and TRBJ2-3; 9 bases are a match to TRBD2. In nucleotides, the CDR3 is TGTGCCAGCAGCCGAGCGGGGGGCGGCACAGATACGCAGTATTTT. This translates into CASSRAGGGTDTQYF.